The entry below gives a single T cell receptor (beta chain) sequence along with its context. This sample stems from a study of CD8 T cells in Susac syndrome. V was trimmed by 6 bases and J by 1 base, leaving 6 bases between them. Germline-derived CDR1 and CDR2 are ENHRY and SYGVKD. The CDR3 has 12 amino acids. Sequencing of TCR beta was carried out in blood CD8+ and CD4+ T cells. It was negative isolation that provided the CD8+ and CD4+ T cells, whereas TEMRA cells were enriched by FACS. With random hexamers, roughly 0.45 to 1 ug RNA was reverse transcribed. TCRdb re-analysed the immunoSEQ multiplex PCR reads in MiXCR, keeping a single row per CDR3 protein. The top ten clones hold under 0.2% of a sample with about 300,000 distinct CDR3 sequences, 70% to 90% of them seen once.

This receptor was taken from a human donor with multiple sclerosis. The sequenced sample was CD8+ T cells from PBMCs. The V gene is TRBV10-3, the J gene TRBJ1-1; D gene unclear. CDR3 in amino acids: CAIRMENTEAFF. The CDR3, as DNA: TGTGCCATCAGGATGGAGAACACTGAAGCTTTCTTT.